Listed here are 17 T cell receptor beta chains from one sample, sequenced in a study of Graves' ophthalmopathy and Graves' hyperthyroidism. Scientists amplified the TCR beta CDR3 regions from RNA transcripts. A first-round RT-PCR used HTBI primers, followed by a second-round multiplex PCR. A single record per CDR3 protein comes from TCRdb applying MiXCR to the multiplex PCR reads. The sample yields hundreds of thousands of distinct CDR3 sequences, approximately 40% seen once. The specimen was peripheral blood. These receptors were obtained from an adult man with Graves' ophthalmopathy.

The DNA for the CDR3 is TGCAGGCAGACAGGGGATGCGGGCTACACCTTC. Translated, it gives CRQTGDAGYTF. The chain has TRBV20-1 and TRBJ1-2; 8 bases align to TRBD1. This CDR3 has 11 amino acids. Germline lookup yields CDR1 DFQATT and CDR2 SNEGSKA (reference sequence).

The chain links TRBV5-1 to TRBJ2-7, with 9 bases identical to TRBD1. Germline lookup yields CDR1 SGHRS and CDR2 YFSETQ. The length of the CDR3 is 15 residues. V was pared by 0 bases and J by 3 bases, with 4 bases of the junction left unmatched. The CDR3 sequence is CASSLVTGGVYEQYF. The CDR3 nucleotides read TGCGCCAGCAGCTTGGTTACAGGGGGCGTCTACGAGCAGTACTTC. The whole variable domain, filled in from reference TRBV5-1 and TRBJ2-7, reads KAGVTQTPRYLIKTRGQQVTLSCSPISGHRSVSWYQQTPGQGLQFLFEYFSETQRNKGNFPGRFSGRQFSNSRSEMNVSTLELGDSALYLCASSLVTGGVYEQYFGPGTRLTVT.

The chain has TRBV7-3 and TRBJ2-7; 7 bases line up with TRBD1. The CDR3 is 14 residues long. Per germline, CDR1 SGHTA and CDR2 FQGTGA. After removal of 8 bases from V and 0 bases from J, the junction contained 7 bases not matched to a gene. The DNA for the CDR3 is TGTGCCAGCGCTAGGGACAGCAACTCCTACGAGCAGTACTTC. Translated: CASARDSNSYEQYF.

CDR3 protein: CSAPMDRAYGYTF. The CDR3 nucleotides read TGCAGTGCTCCAATGGACAGGGCCTATGGCTACACCTTC. V gene TRBV20-1 combines with J gene TRBJ1-2, with TRBD1 matching over 8 bases. CDR3 length: 13 amino acids. V trimming: 5 bases; J trimming: 4 bases; junction bases outside the gene matches: 6. Per germline, CDR1 DFQATT and CDR2 SNEGSKA (reference sequence).

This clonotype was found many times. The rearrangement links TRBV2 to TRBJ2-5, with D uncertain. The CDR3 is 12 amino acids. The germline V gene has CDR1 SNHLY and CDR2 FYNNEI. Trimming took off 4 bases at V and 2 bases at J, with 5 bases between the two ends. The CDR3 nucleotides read TGTGCCAGCAGTGTAGATCAAGAGACCCAGTACTTC. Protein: CASSVDQETQYF. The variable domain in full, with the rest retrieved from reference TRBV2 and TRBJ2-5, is EPEVTQTPSHQVTQMGQEVILRCVPISNHLYFYWYRQILGQKVEFLVSFYNNEISEKSEIFDDQFSVERPDGSNFTLKIRSTKLEDSAMYFCASSVDQETQYFGPGTRLLVL.

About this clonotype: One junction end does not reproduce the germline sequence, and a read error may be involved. CDR3 loop: CASSYPDTFTSPLHF. In DNA form, the CDR3 reads TGTGCCAGCAGTTACCCCGACACCTTTACGTCACCCCTCCACTTT. The V call is TRBV10-3, the J call TRBJ1-6; D gene unclear. The germline V gene has CDR1 ENHRY and CDR2 SYGVKD. There are 15 residues in the CDR3.

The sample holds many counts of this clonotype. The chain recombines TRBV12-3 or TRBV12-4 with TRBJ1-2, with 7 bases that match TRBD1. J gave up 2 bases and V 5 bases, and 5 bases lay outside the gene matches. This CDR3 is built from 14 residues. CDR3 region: CASSPTGPNYGYTF. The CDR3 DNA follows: TGTGCCAGCAGTCCGACAGGGCCCAACTATGGCTACACCTTC.

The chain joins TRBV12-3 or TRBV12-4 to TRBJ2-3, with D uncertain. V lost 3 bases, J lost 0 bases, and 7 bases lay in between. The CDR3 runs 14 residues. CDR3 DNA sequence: TGTGCCAGCAGTTTGGATTTTAGCACAGATACGCAGTATTTT. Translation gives CASSLDFSTDTQYF.

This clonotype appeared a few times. The CDR3 bases are TGTGCCAGCAGTCTCCTCGGCAGCTATGGCTACACCTTC. Its translation: CASSLLGSYGYTF. V is TRBV12-3 or TRBV12-4 and J is TRBJ1-2; D gene unclear. With 5 bases removed from V and 4 bases from J, the gap between germline ends came to 11 bases. The length of the CDR3 is 13 residues.

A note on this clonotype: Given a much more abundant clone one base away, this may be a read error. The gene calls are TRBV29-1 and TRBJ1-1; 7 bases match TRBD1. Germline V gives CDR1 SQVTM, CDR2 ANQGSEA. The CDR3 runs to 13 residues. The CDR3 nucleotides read TGCAGCGCTAGGGCGGGCTCAGGGGGTGAAGCTTCCTTT. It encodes CSARAGSGGEASF. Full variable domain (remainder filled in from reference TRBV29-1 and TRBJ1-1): SAVISQKPSRDICQRGTSLTIQCQVDSQVTMMFWYRQQPGQSLTLIATANQGSEATYESGFVIDKFPISRPNLTFSTLTVSNMSPEDSSIYLCSARAGSGGEASFGQGTRLTVV.

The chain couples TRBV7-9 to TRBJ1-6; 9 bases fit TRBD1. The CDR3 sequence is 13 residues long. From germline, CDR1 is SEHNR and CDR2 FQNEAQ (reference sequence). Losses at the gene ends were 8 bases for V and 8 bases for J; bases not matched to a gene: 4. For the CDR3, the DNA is TGTGCCAGCTGTAGACAGGGGGATTCACCCCTCCACTTT. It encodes CASCRQGDSPLHF.

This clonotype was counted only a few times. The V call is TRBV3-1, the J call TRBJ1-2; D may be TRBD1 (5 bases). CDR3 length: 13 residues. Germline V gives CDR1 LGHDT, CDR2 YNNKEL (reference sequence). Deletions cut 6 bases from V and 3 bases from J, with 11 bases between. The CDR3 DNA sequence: TGTGCCAGCAGGGAGGGACGGGACTATGGCTACACCTTC. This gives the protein CASREGRDYGYTF. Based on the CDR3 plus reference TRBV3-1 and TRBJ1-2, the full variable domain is DTAVSQTPKYLVTQMGNDKSIKCEQNLGHDTMYWYKQDSKKFLKIMFSYNNKELIINETVPNRFSPKSPDKAHLNLHINSLELGDSAVYFCASREGRDYGYTFGSGTRLTVV.

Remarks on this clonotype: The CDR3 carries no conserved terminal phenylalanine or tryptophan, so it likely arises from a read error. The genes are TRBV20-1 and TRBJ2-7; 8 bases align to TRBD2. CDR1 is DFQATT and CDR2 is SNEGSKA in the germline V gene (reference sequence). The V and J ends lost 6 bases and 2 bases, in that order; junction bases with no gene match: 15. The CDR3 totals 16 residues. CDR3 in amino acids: CSASKQRGGAAYEQYL. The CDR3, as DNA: TGCAGTGCCTCCAAACAACGGGGGGGGGCCGCCTACGAGCAGTACCTC.

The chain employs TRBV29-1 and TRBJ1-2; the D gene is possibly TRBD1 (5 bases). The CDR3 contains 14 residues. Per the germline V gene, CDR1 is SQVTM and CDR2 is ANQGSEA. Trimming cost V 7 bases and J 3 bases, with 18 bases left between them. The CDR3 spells CSALAGGTDYGYTF. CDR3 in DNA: TGCAGCGCTCTTGCAGGTGGGACGGACTATGGCTACACCTTC. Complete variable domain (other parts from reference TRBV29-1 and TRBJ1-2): SAVISQKPSRDICQRGTSLTIQCQVDSQVTMMFWYRQQPGQSLTLIATANQGSEATYESGFVIDKFPISRPNLTFSTLTVSNMSPEDSSIYLCSALAGGTDYGYTFGSGTRLTVV.

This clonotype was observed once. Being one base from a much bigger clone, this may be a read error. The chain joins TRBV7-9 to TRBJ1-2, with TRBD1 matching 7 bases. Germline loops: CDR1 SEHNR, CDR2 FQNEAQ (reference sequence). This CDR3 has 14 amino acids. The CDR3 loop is CASSWSGGQHGHTF. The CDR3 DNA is TGTGCCAGCAGTTGGAGCGGGGGACAGCATGGCCACACCTTC. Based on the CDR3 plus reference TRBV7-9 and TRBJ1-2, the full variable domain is DTGVSQNPRHKITKRGQNVTFRCDPISEHNRLYWYRQTLGQGPEFLTYFQNEAQLEKSRLLSDRFSAERPKGSFSTLEIQRTEQGDSAMYLCASSWSGGQHGHTFGSGTRLTVV.

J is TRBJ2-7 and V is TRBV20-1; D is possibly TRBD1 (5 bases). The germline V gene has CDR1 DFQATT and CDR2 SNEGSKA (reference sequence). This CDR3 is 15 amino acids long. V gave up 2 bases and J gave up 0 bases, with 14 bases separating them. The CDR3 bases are TGCAGTGCTAGATCCTCAGACAGTTTCTCCTACGAGCAGTACTTC. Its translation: CSARSSDSFSYEQYF.

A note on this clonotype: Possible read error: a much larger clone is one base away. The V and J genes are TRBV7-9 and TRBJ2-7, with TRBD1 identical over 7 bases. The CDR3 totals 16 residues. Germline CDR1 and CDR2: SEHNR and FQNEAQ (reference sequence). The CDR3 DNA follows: TGTGCCAGCAGCTTAGTTTGGACAGGAGACTCCTACGGGCAGTACTTC. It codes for CASSLVWTGDSYGQYF.